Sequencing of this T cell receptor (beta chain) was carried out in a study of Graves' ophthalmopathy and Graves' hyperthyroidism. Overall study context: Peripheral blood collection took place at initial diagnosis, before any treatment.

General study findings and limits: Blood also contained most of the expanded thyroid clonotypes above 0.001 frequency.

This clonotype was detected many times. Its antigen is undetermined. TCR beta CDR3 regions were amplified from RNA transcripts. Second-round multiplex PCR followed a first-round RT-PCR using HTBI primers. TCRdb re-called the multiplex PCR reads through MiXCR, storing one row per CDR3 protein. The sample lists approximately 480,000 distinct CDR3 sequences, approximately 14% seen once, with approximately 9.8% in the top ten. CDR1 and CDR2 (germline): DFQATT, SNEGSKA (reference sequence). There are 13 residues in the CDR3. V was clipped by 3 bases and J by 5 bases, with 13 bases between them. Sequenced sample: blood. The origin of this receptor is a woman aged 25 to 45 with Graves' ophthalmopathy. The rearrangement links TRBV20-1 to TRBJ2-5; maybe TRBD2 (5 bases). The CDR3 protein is CSASVSWEETQYF. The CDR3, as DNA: TGCAGTGCTAGCGTATCCTGGGAGGAGACCCAGTACTTC.